The 5 T cell receptor beta chains in this list originate from one sample, sequenced in a study of T cells in Graves' hyperthyroidism and ophthalmopathy. TCR beta CDR3 regions were amplified from RNA. First-round RT-PCR targeting the TCR CDR3 was performed with the HTBI primer set. TCRdb recomputed calls from the multiplex PCR reads with MiXCR, one row per CDR3 protein. The sample gives some 600,000 distinct CDR3 sequences, just over 45% of which show up once; about 8.2% is in the top ten. The sequenced sample was peripheral blood or thyroid tissue (not recorded which). The source is a woman aged 18-29 years with Graves' hyperthyroidism.

The rearrangement joins TRBV7-1 to TRBJ1-1, with unresolved D. TRBV7-1 is recorded as an ORF, its role being uncertain. V dropped 3 bases and J dropped 0 bases, with 11 bases sitting between them. This CDR3 comprises 15 residues. The CDR3 here is CASSSRSVMNTEAFF. CDR3 in DNA: TGTGCCAGCAGCTCCCGCAGTGTCATGAACACTGAAGCTTTCTTT.

V is TRBV20-1 and J is TRBJ1-1; unclear D gene. Germline V gene data show CDR1 as DFQATT and CDR2 as SNEGSKA (reference sequence). The CDR3 extends over 14 amino acids. The V end was cut by 4 bases, the J end by 4 bases, with 16 bases between. In DNA form, the CDR3 reads TGCAGTGCTATCCCGCATGGTGGAAGCACTGAAGCTTTCTTT. It codes for CSAIPHGGSTEAFF.

V is TRBV9 and J is TRBJ1-3; 9 bases align to TRBD1. The CDR3 runs to 18 residues. Trimming cost V 6 bases and J 2 bases; bases outside gene matches: 15. Germline V gives CDR1 SGDLS, CDR2 YYNGEE. CDR3 region: CASTYSMTGGVPGNTIYF. As DNA, the CDR3 is TGTGCCAGCACCTACTCTATGACAGGGGGTGTACCTGGAAACACCATATATTTT.

This CDR3 is CASSLSDRGNQPQHF. For the CDR3, the DNA is TGTGCCAGCAGCTTATCTGACAGGGGCAATCAGCCCCAGCATTTT. The genes are TRBV7-2 and TRBJ1-5; 7 bases match TRBD1. The CDR3 is 15 amino acids. Trimming at V came to 2 bases and at J to 2 bases, leaving 3 bases not matched to a gene. Germline V CDR1 and CDR2: SGHTA, FQGNSA.

V gene TRBV20-1 combines with J gene TRBJ1-2; D uncertain. This CDR3 comprises 12 residues. V shed 3 bases and J shed 8 bases, with 13 bases lying between them. The germline gives CDR1 DFQATT, CDR2 SNEGSKA (reference sequence). The CDR3 sequence: CSASLGLLGYTF. The CDR3 nucleotides are TGCAGTGCTAGTCTGGGCCTGTTGGGCTACACCTTC.